This T cell receptor beta chain was obtained from a study of cytomegalovirus exposure and HLA in healthy donors. Study-level information: When 300 to 500 donors were genotyped, about 80% of them were found to fall in the Caucasian-associated ancestry cluster. Study results and caveats: The authors later linked a missense DCLRE1C variant to TCR beta V- and J-gene trimming. Later analysis identified 16,000 or so TCR beta sequences associated with HLA alleles, using a false discovery rate threshold of 0.05.

PCR employed 60 Vbeta and 13 Jbeta primers. This table comes from immunoSEQ multiplex PCR, and its TCRdb copy is limited to in-frame clones, with some not included. The sample records about 89,000 clones, approximately 89% being singletons. V shed 5 bases, J shed 8 bases, and the junction held 13 bases outside the gene matches. CDR1 and CDR2 (germline): MNHEY, SMNVEV (reference sequence). The CDR3 is 17 amino acids. A remark on this clone: Its specificity is not known.

Healthy bone marrow donors formed the donor group. The TCR originated in a man aged 25-45 years in good health and CMV-seropositive. What was sequenced was PBMCs. This chain links TRBV27 with TRBJ2-1; 12 positions agree with TRBD2. The CDR3 sequence is CASSTPGLAGYGDEQFF. In DNA form, the CDR3 reads TGTGCCAGCAGTACCCCCGGACTAGCGGGATATGGCGATGAGCAGTTCTTC.